A single sample gave rise to the 3 T cell receptor beta chains below, sequenced in a study of beta chain features in type 1 diabetes. General study results and limits: TCRB CDR3s from Type 1 diabetes patients were moderately but significantly shorter in all four CD4+ subsets.

Their specific antigens are unknown. As every portion of the isolated RNA was reverse transcribed, the sequencing read expressed TCRB transcripts. Sequencing used immunoSEQ multiplex PCR; TCRdb keeps in-frame clones, though not all of them. The repertoire consists of about 45,000 clones, with roughly 70% occurring once and the leading ten covering more than 2%. Sequencing input: Tregs from blood. These receptors came from a woman under 30 with type 1 diabetes.

The CDR3 is CASSRRPGQAYEQYF. The CDR3 nucleotides read TGTGCCAGCAGTCGACGACCGGGACAGGCTTACGAGCAGTACTTC. This chain connects TRBV6-5 to TRBJ2-7; 8 bases map to TRBD1. The germline V gene has CDR1 MNHEY and CDR2 SVGAGI. CDR3 size: 15 residues. The ends lost 5 bases at V and 4 bases at J; junction bases unmatched: 10.

This clone was picked up a small number of times. The V call is TRBV20-1, the J call TRBJ2-1; D gene uncertain. Germline V gene sequence: CDR1 DFQATT, CDR2 SNEGSKA (reference sequence). V was shortened by 3 bases and J by 11 bases, with 8 bases between the two germline ends. CDR3 length equals 10 residues. The CDR3 region is CSASTEQQFF. The CDR3 nucleotides are TGCAGTGCTAGCACTGAGCAGCAGTTCTTC.

This clone was recorded once. V is TRBV5-1 and J is TRBJ2-7; TRBD2 is a possible D gene (5 bases). Trimming removed 2 bases at V and 6 bases at J, with 18 bases between. The CDR3 has 15 amino acids. The germline V gene has CDR1 SGHRS and CDR2 YFSETQ. The CDR3 is CASSLNTGVQSEQYF. The CDR3 DNA follows: TGCGCCAGCAGCTTAAACACCGGGGTCCAGAGCGAGCAGTACTTC.